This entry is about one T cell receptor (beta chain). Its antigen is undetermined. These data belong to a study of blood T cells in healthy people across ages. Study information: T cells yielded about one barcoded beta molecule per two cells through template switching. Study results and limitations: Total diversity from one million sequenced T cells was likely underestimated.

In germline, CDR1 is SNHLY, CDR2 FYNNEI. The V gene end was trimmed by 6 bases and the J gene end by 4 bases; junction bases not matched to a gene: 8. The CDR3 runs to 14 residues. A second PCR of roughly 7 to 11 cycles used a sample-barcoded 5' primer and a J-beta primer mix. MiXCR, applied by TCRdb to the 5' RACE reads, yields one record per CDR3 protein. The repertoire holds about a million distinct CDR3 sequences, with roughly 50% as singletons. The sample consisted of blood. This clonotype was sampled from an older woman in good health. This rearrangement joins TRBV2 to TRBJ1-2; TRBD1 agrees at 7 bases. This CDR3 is CASRARGTGYGYTF. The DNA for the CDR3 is TGTGCCAGCAGGGCCAGGGGGACGGGCTATGGCTACACCTTC. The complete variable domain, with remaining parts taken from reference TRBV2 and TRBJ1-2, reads EPEVTQTPSHQVTQMGQEVILRCVPISNHLYFYWYRQILGQKVEFLVSFYNNEISEKSEIFDDQFSVERPDGSNFTLKIRSTKLEDSAMYFCASRARGTGYGYTFGSGTRLTVV.